Listed here are 11 T cell receptor beta chains from one sample, sequenced in a study of long-term antiretroviral therapy in people with HIV. At the survey level, the v3.0 immunoSEQ assay was run. Profiled with immunoSEQ multiplex PCR; TCRdb holds only in-frame clones, not every one. The data hold about 44,000 clones, with more than 90% observed a single time. Sequencing used unsorted PBMCs, obtained 3.7 years after starting antiretroviral therapy. These receptors all stem from a woman aged 45-59 years with HIV.

As concerns this clone: Other DNA variants within this sample encode the same CDR3. This chain uses TRBV5-1 with TRBJ1-5; unclear D gene. Germline values: CDR1 SGHRS, CDR2 YFSETQ. The V and J ends lost 0 bases and 1 base respectively, with 5 bases between them. This CDR3 has 14 residues. CDR3 sequence reads: CASSLEGSNQPQHF. DNA of the CDR3: TGCGCCAGCAGCTTGGAAGGAAGCAATCAGCCCCAGCATTTT.

This rearrangement joins TRBV19 to TRBJ1-3; D is unresolved. Trimming shortened V by 3 bases and J by 0 bases, and 12 bases separated the two germline ends. Germline CDR1 and CDR2: LNHDA and SQIVND (reference sequence). This CDR3 has 16 residues. CDR3 in DNA: TGTGCCAGTAGTATGAAGGGCGGGCCCTCTGGAAACACCATATATTTT. Amino acid sequence: CASSMKGGPSGNTIYF.

This sequence joins TRBV6-1 and TRBJ2-4; 7 bases agree with TRBD1. Germline values: CDR1 MNHNS, CDR2 SASEGT. The length of the CDR3 is 14 residues. The ends lost 6 bases at V and 5 bases at J; junction bases unmatched: 7. The CDR3 region is CASRFRDRENIQYF. DNA for the CDR3: TGTGCCAGCAGATTCCGGGACAGAGAAAACATTCAGTACTTC.

The rearrangement joins TRBV25-1 to TRBJ2-6; D tentatively fits TRBD1 or TRBD2 (7 bases each). The ends were cut back, 3 bases at V and 1 base at J, with 10 bases in the middle. Germline CDR1 and CDR2: MGHDK and SYGVNS. The length of the CDR3 is 16 residues. For the CDR3, the DNA is TGTGCCAGCAGTGACAGGGGGGGATCTGGGGCCAACGTCCTGACTTTC. It translates to CASSDRGGSGANVLTF. The full variable domain, rest sourced from reference TRBV25-1 and TRBJ2-6, is EADIYQTPRYLVIGTGKKITLECSQTMGHDKMYWYQQDPGMELHLIHYSYGVNSTEKGDLSSESTVSRIRTEHFPLTLESARPSHTSQYLCASSDRGGSGANVLTFGAGSRLTVL.

The chain is built from TRBV5-1 and TRBJ1-1; maybe TRBD1 (5 bases). V was clipped by 3 bases and J by 1 base, with 13 bases between them. In germline, CDR1 is SGHRS, CDR2 YFSETQ. The CDR3 is 15 residues long. The CDR3 sequence is CASSWVGPENTEAFF. CDR3 nucleotide sequence: TGCGCCAGCAGCTGGGTGGGGCCAGAGAACACTGAAGCTTTCTTT. The full variable domain, rest sourced from reference TRBV5-1 and TRBJ1-1, is KAGVTQTPRYLIKTRGQQVTLSCSPISGHRSVSWYQQTPGQGLQFLFEYFSETQRNKGNFPGRFSGRQFSNSRSEMNVSTLELGDSALYLCASSWVGPENTEAFFGQGTRLTVV.

This chain joins TRBV13 and TRBJ2-2; the D is unclear. V was clipped by 0 bases and J by 1 base, with 9 bases between them. Germline CDR1 is PRHDT and CDR2 is FYEKMQ (reference sequence). The length of the CDR3 is 16 residues. CDR3 protein: CASSLGPVQNTGELFF. CDR3 sequence (DNA): TGTGCCAGCAGCTTAGGCCCGGTGCAGAACACCGGGGAGCTGTTTTTT.

The chain employs TRBV19 and TRBJ1-2, with D unclear. The length of the CDR3 is 13 residues. Germline V gene lookup returns CDR1 LNHDA and CDR2 SQIVND (reference sequence). The ends were cut back, 3 bases at V and 4 bases at J, with 9 bases in the middle. The CDR3, as DNA: TGTGCCAGTAGTATTCCGGACCTCTATGGCTACACCTTC. It encodes CASSIPDLYGYTF.

This chain connects TRBV6-1 to TRBJ1-6, with D possibly being TRBD1 (6 bases). The CDR3 spans 14 residues. Looked up from germline, CDR1 is MNHNS and CDR2 is SASEGT. V gave up 3 bases and J gave up 5 bases, with 8 bases separating them. The CDR3 here is CASSEGAHNSPLHF. The CDR3 region has the DNA TGTGCCAGCAGTGAGGGGGCCCATAATTCACCCCTCCACTTT.

The chain recombines TRBV5-8 with TRBJ1-6; D is ambiguous. This CDR3 is 16 amino acids long. Germline CDR1 and CDR2: SGHTS and YDEGEE. The V end lost 0 bases, the J end lost 8 bases, and 15 bases lay between the germline ends. The CDR3 DNA sequence: TGTGCCAGCAGCTTGGGTTTGGGAACTGAGCATTCACCCCTCCACTTT. The encoded protein is CASSLGLGTEHSPLHF.

The rearrangement joins TRBV7-6 to TRBJ1-1; no clear D gene. The CDR3 length is 12 residues. Germline CDR1 is SGHVS and CDR2 is FNYEAQ. V was clipped by 3 bases and J by 3 bases, with 5 bases between them. The CDR3 here is CASSLRDTEAFF. Written as DNA, the CDR3 is TGTGCCAGCAGCTTGAGGGACACTGAAGCTTTCTTT.

The chain carries TRBV4-1 and TRBJ2-1; no firm D call. Trimming took 0 bases from V and 4 from J, leaving 7 bases between them. Germline V gene lookup returns CDR1 MGHRA and CDR2 YSYEKL. The CDR3 loop spans 14 amino acids. CDR3 sequence: CASSQERSYNEQFF. CDR3 nucleotides: TGCGCCAGCAGCCAAGAAAGATCTTACAATGAGCAGTTCTTC.